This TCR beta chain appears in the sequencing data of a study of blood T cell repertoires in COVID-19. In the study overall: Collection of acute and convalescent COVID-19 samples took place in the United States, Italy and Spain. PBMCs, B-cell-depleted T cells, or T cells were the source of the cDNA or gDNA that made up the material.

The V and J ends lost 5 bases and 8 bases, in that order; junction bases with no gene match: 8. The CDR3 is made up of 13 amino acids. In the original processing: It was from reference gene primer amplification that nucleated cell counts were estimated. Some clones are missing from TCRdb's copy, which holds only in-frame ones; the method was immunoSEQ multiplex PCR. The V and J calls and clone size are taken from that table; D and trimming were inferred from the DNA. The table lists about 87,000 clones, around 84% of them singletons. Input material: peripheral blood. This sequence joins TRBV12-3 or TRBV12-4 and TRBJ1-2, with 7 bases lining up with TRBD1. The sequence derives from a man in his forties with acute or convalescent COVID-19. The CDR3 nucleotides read TGTGCCAGCAGTACCGGGACAGACATGGGCTACACCTTC. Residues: CASSTGTDMGYTF.